Each of the 10 T cell receptor beta chains below was sequenced from the same sample in a study of cytotoxic CD8 clonotypes in ibrutinib-treated CLL. Method: immunoSEQ multiplex PCR; TCRdb's copy keeps in-frame clones and lacks some. This table has some 130,000 clones, approximately 85% appearing once. Sequencing used PBMCs, obtained after 24 months of ibrutinib treatment. The receptors were gathered from a human donor with chronic lymphocytic leukemia.

CDR3 bases: TGTGCCATCAGTGAGTCGTCAGAGTTCTATGGCTACACCTTC. Residues: CAISESSEFYGYTF. The gene calls are TRBV10-3 and TRBJ1-2; D unresolved. V gave up 0 bases and J gave up 4 bases, with 9 bases separating them. Germline CDR1 reads ENHRY; CDR2 reads SYGVKD. This CDR3 region has 14 residues.

This rearrangement joins TRBV15 to TRBJ2-6; TRBD2 is a possible D gene (5 bases). Deletions cut 1 base from V and 4 bases from J, with 11 bases between. The CDR3 is made up of 16 amino acids. Germline values: CDR1 LNHNV, CDR2 YYDKDF (reference sequence). Written as DNA, the CDR3 is TGTGCCACCAGCAGAGCGGGGAGAGGAGGGGCCAACGTCCTGACTTTC. Its translation is CATSRAGRGGANVLTF.

The chain is built from TRBV19 and TRBJ1-1; 9 bases are a match to TRBD1. J lost 5 bases, V lost 5 bases, and 9 bases had no gene match. The CDR3 has 15 amino acids. Looked up from germline, CDR1 is LNHDA and CDR2 is SQIVND (reference sequence). This chain's CDR3 is CASSDQTGGWTEAFF. DNA of the CDR3: TGTGCCAGTAGTGATCAAACAGGGGGCTGGACTGAAGCTTTCTTT.

This rearrangement joins TRBV7-9 to TRBJ1-4; 9 bases align to TRBD1. The germline V gene encodes CDR1 SEHNR and CDR2 FQNEAQ (reference sequence). The CDR3 length is 14 residues. The ends lost 5 bases at V and 7 bases at J; junction bases unmatched: 5. CDR3: CASSRTGGTEKLFF. The CDR3, as DNA: TGTGCCAGCAGCCGAACAGGGGGCACTGAAAAACTGTTTTTT.

This chain uses TRBV18 with TRBJ2-1; TRBD2 matches at 11 bases. Germline V gene lookup returns CDR1 KGHSH and CDR2 LQKENI. Trimming at V came to 4 bases and at J to 4 bases, leaving 3 bases not matched to a gene. This CDR3 contains 15 residues. The CDR3 sequence is CASSLGLAAYNEQFF. CDR3 coding DNA: TGTGCCAGCTCACTGGGACTAGCGGCTTACAATGAGCAGTTCTTC.

The chain joins TRBV29-1 to TRBJ2-7; perhaps TRBD1 as D (6 bases). The CDR3 length is 14 residues. V was pared by 5 bases and J by 0 bases, with 14 bases between. Germline V gene sequence: CDR1 SQVTM, CDR2 ANQGSEA. The CDR3 sequence: CSVPRTDLSYEQYF. CDR3 coding DNA: TGCAGCGTTCCCCGGACAGACCTCTCCTACGAGCAGTACTTC.

The chain combines TRBV7-9 with TRBJ2-1, with 9 nucleotides matching TRBD2. V lost 1 base to trimming and J lost 7 bases; unmatched junction nucleotides: 11. The CDR3 consists of 17 residues. Germline CDR1 is SEHNR and CDR2 is FQNEAQ (reference sequence). The CDR3 DNA reads as TGTGCCAGCAGCTTAGGAGCGCGGGGGGGCCTACGGAATGAGCAGTTCTTC. Residues: CASSLGARGGLRNEQFF.

The chain joins TRBV27 to TRBJ2-1; D is perhaps TRBD1 or TRBD2 (6 bases each). CDR3 size: 15 residues. Germline CDR1 and CDR2: MNHEY and SMNVEV (reference sequence). V lost 5 bases, J lost 6 bases, and 17 bases lay in between. The CDR3 coding sequence is TGTGCCAGCAGTCCGCGGGACAATCCGGGCAATGAGCAGTTCTTC. This codes for CASSPRDNPGNEQFF.

The genes are TRBV27 and TRBJ2-7; D remains unclear. The CDR3 length is 12 residues. Germline V CDR1 and CDR2: MNHEY, SMNVEV (reference sequence). The V end lost 5 bases, the J end lost 3 bases, and 8 bases lay between the germline ends. CDR3 in amino acids: CASSRYNYEQYF. In DNA form, the CDR3 reads TGTGCCAGCAGTCGTTACAACTACGAGCAGTACTTC.

The chain carries TRBV5-4 and TRBJ1-4; D is unclear. Trimming shortened V by 4 bases and J by 6 bases, and 10 bases separated the two germline ends. The CDR3 covers 13 residues. Germline V gene lookup returns CDR1 SGHNT and CDR2 YYREEE (reference sequence). The CDR3 DNA reads as TGTGCCAGCAGCAACCACCCAGATGAAAAACTGTTTTTT. Encoded protein: CASSNHPDEKLFF.